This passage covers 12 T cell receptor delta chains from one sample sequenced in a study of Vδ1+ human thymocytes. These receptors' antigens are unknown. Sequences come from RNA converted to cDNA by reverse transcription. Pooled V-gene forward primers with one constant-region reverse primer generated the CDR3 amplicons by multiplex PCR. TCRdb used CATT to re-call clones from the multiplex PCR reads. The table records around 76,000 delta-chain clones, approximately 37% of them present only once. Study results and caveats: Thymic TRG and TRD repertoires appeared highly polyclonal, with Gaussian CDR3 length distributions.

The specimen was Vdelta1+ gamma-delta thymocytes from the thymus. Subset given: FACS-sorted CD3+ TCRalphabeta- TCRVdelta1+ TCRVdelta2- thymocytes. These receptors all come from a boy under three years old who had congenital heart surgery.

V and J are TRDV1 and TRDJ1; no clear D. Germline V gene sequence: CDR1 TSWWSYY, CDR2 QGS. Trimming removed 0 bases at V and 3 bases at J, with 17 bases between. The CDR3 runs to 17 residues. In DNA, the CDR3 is TGTGCTCTTGGGGAACTTCTCCTGCCCCATTACCCCGATAAACTCATCTTT. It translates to CALGELLLPHYPDKLIF.

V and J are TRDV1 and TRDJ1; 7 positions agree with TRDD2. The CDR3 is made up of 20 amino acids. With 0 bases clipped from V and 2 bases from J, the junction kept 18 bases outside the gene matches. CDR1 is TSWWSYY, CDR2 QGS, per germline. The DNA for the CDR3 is TGTGCTCTTGGGGAACTCGCCTTCCTTAAGGCGTTTATTTCGACCGATAAACTCATCTTT. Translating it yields CALGELAFLKAFISTDKLIF.

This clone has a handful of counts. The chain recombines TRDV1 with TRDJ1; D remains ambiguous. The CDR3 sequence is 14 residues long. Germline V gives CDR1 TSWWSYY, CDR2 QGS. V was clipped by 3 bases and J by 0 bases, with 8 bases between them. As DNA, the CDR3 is TGTGCTCTTGGGGAGTGTGTGTACACCGATAAACTCATCTTT. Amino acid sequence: CALGECVYTDKLIF.

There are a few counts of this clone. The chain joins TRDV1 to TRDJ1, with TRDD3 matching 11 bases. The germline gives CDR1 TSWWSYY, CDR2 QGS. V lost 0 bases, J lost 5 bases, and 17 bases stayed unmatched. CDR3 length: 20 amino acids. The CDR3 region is CALGELSPGGYQTNGDKLIF. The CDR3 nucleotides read TGTGCTCTTGGGGAACTTTCCCCTGGGGGATACCAGACTAACGGGGATAAACTCATCTTT.

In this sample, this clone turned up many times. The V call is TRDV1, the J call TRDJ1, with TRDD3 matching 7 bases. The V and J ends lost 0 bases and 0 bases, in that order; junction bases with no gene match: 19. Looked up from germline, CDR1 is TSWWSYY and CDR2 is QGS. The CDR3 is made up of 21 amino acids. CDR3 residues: CALGELQTHLRLGVDTDKLIF. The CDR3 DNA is TGTGCTCTTGGGGAACTCCAGACCCATCTACGCCTGGGGGTCGACACCGATAAACTCATCTTT.

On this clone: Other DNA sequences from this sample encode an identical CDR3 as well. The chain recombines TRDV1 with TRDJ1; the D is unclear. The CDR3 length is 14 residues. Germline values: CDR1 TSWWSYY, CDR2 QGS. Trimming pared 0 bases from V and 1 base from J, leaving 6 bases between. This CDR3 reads CALGELSATDKLIF. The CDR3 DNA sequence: TGTGCTCTTGGGGAACTATCCGCCACCGATAAACTCATCTTT.

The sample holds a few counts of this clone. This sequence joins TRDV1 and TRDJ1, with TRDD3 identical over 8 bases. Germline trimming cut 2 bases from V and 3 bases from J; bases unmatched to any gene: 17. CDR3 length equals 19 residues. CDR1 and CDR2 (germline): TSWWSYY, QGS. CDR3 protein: CALGERLGVLKPYADKLIF. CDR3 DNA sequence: TGTGCTCTTGGGGAAAGACTGGGGGTCCTAAAACCGTACGCCGATAAACTCATCTTT.

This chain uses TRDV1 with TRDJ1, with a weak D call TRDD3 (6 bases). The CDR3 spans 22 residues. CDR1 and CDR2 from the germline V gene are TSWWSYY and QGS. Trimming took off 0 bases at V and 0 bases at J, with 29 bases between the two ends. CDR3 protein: CALGELVGGGPPSRTYTDKLIF. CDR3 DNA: TGTGCTCTTGGGGAACTAGTGGGGGGGGGGCCTCCCTCGCGTACTTACACCGATAAACTCATCTTT.

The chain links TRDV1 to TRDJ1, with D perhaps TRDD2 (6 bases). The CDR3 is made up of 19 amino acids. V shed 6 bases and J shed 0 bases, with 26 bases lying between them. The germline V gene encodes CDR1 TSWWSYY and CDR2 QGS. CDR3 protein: CALGRPFPCQGHHTDKLIF. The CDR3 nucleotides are TGTGCTCTTGGCAGACCCTTCCCTTGCCAGGGACACCACACCGATAAACTCATCTTT.

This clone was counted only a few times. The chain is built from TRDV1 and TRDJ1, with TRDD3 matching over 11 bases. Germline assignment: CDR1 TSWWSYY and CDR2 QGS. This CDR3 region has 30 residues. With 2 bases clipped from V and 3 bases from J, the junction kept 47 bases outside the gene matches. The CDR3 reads CALGEARHEPSGRFLFHLGDTLKDPDKLIF. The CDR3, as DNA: TGTGCTCTTGGGGAAGCTCGGCACGAACCATCCGGCAGATTCCTATTTCACTTGGGGGATACGCTAAAGGATCCCGATAAACTCATCTTT.

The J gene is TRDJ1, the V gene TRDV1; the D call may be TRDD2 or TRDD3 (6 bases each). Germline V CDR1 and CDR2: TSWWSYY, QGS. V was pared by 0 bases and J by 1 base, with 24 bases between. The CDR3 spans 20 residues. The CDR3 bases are TGTGCTCTTGGGGAACTAGGTGCTCCTACACTTGGGGGGTCCACCGATAAACTCATCTTT. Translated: CALGELGAPTLGGSTDKLIF.

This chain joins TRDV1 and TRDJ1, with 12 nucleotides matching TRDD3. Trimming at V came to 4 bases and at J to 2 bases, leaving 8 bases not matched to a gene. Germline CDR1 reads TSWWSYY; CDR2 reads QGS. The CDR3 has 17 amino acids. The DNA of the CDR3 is TGTGCTCTTGGGGGAGTGCCTGGGGGATACGGGACCGATAAACTCATCTTT. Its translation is CALGGVPGGYGTDKLIF.